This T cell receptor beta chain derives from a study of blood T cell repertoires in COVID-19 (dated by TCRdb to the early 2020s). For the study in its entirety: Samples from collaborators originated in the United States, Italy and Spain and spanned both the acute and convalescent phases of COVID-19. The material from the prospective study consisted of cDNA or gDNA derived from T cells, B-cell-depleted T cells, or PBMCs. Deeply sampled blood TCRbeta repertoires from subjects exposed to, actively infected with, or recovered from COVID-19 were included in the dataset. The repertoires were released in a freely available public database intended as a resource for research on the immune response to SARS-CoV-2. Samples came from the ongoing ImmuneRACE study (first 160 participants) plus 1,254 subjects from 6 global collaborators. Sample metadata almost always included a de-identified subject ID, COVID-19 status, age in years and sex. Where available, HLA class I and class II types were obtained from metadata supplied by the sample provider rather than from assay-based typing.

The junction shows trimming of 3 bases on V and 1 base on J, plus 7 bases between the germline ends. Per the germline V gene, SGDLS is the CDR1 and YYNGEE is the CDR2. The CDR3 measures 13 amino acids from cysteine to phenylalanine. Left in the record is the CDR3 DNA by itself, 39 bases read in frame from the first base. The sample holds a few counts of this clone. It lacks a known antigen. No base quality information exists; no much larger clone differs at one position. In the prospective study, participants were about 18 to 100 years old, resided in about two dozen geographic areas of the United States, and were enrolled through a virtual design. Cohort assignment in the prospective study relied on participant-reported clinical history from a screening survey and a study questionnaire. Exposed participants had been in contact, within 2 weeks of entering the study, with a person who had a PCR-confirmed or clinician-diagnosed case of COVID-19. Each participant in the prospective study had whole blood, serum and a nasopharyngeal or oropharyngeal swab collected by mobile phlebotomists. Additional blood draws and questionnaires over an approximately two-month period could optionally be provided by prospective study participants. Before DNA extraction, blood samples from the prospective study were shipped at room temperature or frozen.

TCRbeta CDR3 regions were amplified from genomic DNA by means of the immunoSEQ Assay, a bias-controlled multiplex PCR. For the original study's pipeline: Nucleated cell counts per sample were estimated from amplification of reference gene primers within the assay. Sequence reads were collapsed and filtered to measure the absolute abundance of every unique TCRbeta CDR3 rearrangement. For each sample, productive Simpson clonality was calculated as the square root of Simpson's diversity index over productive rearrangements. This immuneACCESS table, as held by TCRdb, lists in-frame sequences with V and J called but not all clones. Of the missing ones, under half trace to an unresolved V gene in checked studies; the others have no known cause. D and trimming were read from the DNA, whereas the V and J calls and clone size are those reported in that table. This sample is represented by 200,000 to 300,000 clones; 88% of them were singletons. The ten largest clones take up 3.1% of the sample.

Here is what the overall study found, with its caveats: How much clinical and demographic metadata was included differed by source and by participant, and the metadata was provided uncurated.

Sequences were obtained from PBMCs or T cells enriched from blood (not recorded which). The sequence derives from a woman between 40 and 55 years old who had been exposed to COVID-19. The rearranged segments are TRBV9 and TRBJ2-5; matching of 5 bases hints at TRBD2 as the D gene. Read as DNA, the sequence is TGTGCCAGCAGCGCCGGGATCCAAGAGACCCAGTACTTC. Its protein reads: CASSAGIQETQYF. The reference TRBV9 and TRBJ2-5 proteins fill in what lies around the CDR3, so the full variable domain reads DSGVTQTPKHLITATGQRVTLRCSPRSGDLSVYWYQQSLDQGLQFLIQYYNGEERAKGNILERFSAQQFPDLHSELNLSSLELGDSALYFCASSAGIQETQYFGPGTRLLVL.